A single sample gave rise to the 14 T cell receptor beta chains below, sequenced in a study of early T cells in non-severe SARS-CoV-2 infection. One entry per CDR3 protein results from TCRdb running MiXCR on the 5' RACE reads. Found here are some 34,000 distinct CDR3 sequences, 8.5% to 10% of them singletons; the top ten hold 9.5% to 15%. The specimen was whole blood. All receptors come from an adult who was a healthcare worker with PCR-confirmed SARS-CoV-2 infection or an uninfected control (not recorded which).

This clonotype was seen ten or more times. This CDR3 is CSGTSGGEYTEAFF. Here the CDR3 DNA reads TGCAGCGGGACATCAGGGGGCGAGTACACTGAAGCTTTCTTT. This chain connects TRBV29-1 to TRBJ1-1; 8 bases match TRBD1. CDR3 length equals 14 residues. With 7 bases clipped from V and 3 bases from J, the junction kept 10 bases outside the gene matches. Looked up from germline, CDR1 is SQVTM and CDR2 is ANQGSEA.

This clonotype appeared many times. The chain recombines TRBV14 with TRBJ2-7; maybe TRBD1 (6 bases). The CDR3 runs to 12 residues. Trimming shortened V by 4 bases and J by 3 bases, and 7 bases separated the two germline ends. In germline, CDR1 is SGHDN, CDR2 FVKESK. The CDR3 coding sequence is TGTGCCAGCAGCCGAGGGGGCTACGAGCAGTACTTC. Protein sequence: CASSRGGYEQYF.

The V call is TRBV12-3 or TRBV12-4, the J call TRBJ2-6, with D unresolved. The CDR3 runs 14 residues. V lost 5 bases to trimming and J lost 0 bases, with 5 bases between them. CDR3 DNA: TGTGCCAGCAGTAGGAGCTCTGGGGCCAACGTCCTGACTTTC. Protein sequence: CASSRSSGANVLTF.

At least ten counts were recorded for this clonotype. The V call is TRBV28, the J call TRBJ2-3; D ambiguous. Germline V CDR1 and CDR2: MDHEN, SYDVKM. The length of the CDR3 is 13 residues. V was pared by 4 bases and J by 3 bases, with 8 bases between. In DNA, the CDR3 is TGTGCCAGCAGTTCCGAATCAACAGATACGCAGTATTTT. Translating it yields CASSSESTDTQYF.

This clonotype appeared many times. The CDR3 sequence is CASTDQVLAGGNEQFF. For the CDR3, the DNA is TGTGCCAGCACCGATCAGGTCCTAGCGGGGGGCAATGAGCAGTTCTTC. The gene calls are TRBV7-9 and TRBJ2-1; 11 nucleotides align to TRBD2. V dropped 7 bases and J dropped 6; count of bases not matched to a gene: 11. Germline V gene lookup returns CDR1 SEHNR and CDR2 FQNEAQ (reference sequence). CDR3 length equals 16 residues.

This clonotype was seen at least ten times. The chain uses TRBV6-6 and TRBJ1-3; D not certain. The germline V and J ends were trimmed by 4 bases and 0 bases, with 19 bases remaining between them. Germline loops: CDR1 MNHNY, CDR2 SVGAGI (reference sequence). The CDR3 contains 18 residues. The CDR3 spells CASSSLGHFNFSGNTIYF. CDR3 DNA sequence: TGTGCCAGCAGTTCCTTGGGCCACTTTAACTTCTCTGGAAACACCATATATTTT.

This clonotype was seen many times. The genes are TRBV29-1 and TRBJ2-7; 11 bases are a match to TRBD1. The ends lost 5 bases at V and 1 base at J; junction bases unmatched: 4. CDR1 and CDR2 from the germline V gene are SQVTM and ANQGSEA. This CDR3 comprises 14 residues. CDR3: CSVTGTGGSYEQYF. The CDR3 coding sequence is TGCAGCGTTACCGGGACAGGGGGTTCCTACGAGCAGTACTTC.

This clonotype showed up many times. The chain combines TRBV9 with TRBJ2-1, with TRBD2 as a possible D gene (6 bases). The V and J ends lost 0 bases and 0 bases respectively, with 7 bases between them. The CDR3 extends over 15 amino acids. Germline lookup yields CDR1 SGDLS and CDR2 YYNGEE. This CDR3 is CASSVAGGSYNEQFF. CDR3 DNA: TGTGCCAGCAGCGTAGCCGGGGGCTCCTACAATGAGCAGTTCTTC.

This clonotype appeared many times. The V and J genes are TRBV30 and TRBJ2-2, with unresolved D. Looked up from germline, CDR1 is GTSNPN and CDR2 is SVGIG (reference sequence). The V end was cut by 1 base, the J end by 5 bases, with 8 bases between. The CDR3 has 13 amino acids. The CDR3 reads CAWSESETGELFF. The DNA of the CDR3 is TGTGCCTGGAGTGAGAGTGAGACCGGGGAGCTGTTTTTT.

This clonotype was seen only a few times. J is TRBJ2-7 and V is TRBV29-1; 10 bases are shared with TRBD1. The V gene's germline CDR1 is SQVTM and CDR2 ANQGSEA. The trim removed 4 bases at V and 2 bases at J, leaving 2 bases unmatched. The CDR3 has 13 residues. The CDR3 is CSVGGQGAYEQYF. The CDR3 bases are TGCAGCGTTGGTGGACAGGGGGCCTACGAGCAGTACTTC.

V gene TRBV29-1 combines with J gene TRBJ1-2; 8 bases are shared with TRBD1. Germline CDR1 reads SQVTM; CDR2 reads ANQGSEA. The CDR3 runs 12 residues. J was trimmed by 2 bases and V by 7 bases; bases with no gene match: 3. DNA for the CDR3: TGCAGCGCCTCAGGGGGCAACTATGGCTACACCTTC. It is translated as CSASGGNYGYTF.

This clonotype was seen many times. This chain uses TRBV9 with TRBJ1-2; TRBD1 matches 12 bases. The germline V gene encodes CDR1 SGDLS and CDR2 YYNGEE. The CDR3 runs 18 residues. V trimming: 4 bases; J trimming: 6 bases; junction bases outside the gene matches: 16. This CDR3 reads CASSFPGTGGNSYHGYTF. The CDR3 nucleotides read TGTGCCAGCAGCTTCCCCGGGACAGGGGGCAATTCTTACCATGGCTACACCTTC.

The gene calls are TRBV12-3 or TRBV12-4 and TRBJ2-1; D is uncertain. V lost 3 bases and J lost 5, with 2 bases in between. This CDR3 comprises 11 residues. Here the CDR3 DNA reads TGTGCCAGCAGTTTGGACAATGAGCAGTTCTTC. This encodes CASSLDNEQFF.

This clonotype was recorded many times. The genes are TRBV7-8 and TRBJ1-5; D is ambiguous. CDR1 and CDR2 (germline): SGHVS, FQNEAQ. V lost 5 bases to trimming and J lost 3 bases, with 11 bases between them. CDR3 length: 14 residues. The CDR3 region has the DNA TGTGCCAGCAGCCCCCATGTCGACAATCAGCCCCAGCATTTT. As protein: CASSPHVDNQPQHF.